The subject of this entry is one T cell receptor beta chain. Repertoires were generated with immunoSEQ multiplex PCR, while TCRdb's copy carries only in-frame clones and drops some. The sample consists of 45,000 or so clones, approximately 91% of them appearing once. This record belongs to a study of PD-1 blockade in classical Hodgkin lymphoma. Specified time point: newly diagnosed, previously untreated cHL patient sample. CDR1 SGHAT and CDR2 FQNNGV come from the germline V gene. V lost 5 bases to trimming and J lost 0 bases; unmatched junction nucleotides: 5. The length of the CDR3 is 16 residues. This sequence was found in a human donor with classical Hodgkin lymphoma. The gene calls are TRBV11-2 and TRBJ2-1, with 9 bases that match TRBD2. Sequencing was done on a sample of peripheral blood mononuclear cells (PBMCs). The CDR3 protein is CASSPSTSGSYNEQFF. CDR3 in DNA: TGTGCCAGCAGCCCCTCGACTAGCGGCTCCTACAATGAGCAGTTCTTC.